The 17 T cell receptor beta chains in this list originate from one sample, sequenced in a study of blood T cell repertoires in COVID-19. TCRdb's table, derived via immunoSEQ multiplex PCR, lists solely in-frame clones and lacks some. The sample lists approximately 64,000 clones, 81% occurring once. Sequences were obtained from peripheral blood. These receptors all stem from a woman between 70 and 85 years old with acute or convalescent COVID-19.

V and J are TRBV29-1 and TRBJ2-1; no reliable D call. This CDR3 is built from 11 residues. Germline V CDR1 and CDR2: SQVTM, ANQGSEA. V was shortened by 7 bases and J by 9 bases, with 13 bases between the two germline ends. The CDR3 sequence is CSDSPSFEQFF. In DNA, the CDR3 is TGCAGCGACAGTCCCAGCTTTGAGCAGTTCTTC.

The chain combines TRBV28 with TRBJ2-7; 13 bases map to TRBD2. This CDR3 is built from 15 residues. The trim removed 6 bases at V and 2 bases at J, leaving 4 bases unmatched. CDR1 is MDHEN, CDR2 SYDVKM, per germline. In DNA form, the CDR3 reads TGTGCCAGCAGACGAACTAGCGGGAGGGCCTACGAGCAGTACTTC. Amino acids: CASRRTSGRAYEQYF.

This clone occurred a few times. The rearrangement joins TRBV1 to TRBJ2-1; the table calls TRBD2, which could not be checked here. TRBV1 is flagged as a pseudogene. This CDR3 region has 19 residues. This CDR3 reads CTSSQDNSGSGSNNNEQFF. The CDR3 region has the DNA TGCACCAGCAGCCAAGATAATAGTGGTAGCGGGAGTAACAACAATGAGCAGTTCTTC.

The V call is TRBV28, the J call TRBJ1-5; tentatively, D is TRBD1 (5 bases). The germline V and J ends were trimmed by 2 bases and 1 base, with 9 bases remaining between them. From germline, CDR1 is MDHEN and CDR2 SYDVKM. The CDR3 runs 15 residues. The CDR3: CASSLGDSSNQPQHF. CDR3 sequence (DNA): TGTGCCAGCAGTTTAGGCGACAGCAGCAATCAGCCCCAGCATTTT.

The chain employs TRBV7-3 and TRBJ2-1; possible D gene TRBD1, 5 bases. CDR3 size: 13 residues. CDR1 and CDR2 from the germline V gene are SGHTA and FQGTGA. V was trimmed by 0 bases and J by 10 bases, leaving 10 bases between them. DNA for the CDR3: TGTGCCAGCAGCTTAACGCAGCCAGGGGAGCAGTTCTTC. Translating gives CASSLTQPGEQFF.

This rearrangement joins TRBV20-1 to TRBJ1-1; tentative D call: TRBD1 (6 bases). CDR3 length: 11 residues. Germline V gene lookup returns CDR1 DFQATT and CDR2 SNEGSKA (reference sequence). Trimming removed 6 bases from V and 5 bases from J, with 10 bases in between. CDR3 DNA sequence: TGCAGTGCCGCCCAGGGGACTGAAGCTTTCTTT. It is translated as CSAAQGTEAFF.

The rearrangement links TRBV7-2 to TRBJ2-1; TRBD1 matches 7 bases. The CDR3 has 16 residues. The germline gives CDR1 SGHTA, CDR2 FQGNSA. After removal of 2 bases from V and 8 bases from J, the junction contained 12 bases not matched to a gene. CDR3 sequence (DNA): TGTGCCAGCAGCTTACGCAGACAGGGTATTACTGATGAGCAGTTCTTC. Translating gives CASSLRRQGITDEQFF.

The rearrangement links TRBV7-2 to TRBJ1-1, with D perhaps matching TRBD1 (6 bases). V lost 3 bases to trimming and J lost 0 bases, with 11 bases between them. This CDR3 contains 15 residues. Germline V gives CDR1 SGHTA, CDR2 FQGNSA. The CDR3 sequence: CASSFSGGVNTEAFF. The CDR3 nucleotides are TGTGCCAGCAGCTTCTCTGGGGGCGTGAACACTGAAGCTTTCTTT. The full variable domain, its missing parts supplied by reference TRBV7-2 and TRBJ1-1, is GAGVSQSPSNKVTEKGKDVELRCDPISGHTALYWYRQSLGQGLEFLIYFQGNSAPDKSGLPSDRFSAERTGGSVSTLTIQRTQQEDSAVYLCASSFSGGVNTEAFFGQGTRLTVV.

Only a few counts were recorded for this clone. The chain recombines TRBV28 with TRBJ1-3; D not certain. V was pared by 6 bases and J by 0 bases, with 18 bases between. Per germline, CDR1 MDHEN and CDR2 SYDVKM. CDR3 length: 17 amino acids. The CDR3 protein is CASSPHSAGFSGNTIYF. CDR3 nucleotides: TGTGCCAGCAGCCCACACTCGGCGGGGTTCTCTGGAAACACCATATATTTT.

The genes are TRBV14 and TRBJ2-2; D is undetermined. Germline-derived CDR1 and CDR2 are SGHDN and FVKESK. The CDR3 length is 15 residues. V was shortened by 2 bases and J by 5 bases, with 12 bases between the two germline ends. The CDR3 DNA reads TGTGCCAGCAGCCAAAGCCGGGTTATTACCGGGGAGCTGTTTTTT. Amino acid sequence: CASSQSRVITGELFF.

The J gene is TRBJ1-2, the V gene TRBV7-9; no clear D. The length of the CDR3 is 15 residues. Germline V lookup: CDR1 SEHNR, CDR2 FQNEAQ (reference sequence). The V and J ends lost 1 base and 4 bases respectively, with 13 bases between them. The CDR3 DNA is TGTGCCAGCAGCTTAGGAATGGCAGGCAGCTATGGCTACACCTTC. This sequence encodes CASSLGMAGSYGYTF.

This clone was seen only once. The CDR3 bases are TGTGCCAGCAGCATTCAGGGGGCGGGCTATGGCTACACCTTC. Amino acid sequence: CASSIQGAGYGYTF. This chain uses TRBV6-5 with TRBJ1-2; 8 nucleotides agree with TRBD1. The germline V gene has CDR1 MNHEY and CDR2 SVGAGI. Trimming cost V 6 bases and J 4 bases; bases outside gene matches: 7. The CDR3 extends over 14 amino acids.

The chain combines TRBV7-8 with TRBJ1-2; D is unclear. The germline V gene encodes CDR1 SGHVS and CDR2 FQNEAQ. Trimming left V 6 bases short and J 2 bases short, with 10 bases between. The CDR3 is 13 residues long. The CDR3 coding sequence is TGTGCCAGCAGTTTAACCCAGAACTATGGCTACACCTTC. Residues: CASSLTQNYGYTF.

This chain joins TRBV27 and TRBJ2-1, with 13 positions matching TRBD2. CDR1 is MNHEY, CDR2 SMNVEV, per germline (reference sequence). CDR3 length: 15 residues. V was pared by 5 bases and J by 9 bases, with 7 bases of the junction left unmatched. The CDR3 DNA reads TGTGCCAGCAGTCCACTAGCGGGGGGGAATGTTGAGCAGTTCTTC. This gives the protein CASSPLAGGNVEQFF.

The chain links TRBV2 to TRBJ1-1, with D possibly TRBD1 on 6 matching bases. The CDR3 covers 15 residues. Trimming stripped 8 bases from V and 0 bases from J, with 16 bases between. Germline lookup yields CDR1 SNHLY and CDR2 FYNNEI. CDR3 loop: CASSGHGRMNTEAFF. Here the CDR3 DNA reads TGTGCCAGCTCGGGACATGGCCGAATGAACACTGAAGCTTTCTTT.

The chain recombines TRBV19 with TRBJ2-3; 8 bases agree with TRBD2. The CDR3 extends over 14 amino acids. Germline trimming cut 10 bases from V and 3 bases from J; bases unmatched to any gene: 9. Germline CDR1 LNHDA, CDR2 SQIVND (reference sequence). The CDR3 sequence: CATGTGGVTDTQYF. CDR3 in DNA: TGTGCCACTGGGACGGGAGGGGTGACAGATACGCAGTATTTT.

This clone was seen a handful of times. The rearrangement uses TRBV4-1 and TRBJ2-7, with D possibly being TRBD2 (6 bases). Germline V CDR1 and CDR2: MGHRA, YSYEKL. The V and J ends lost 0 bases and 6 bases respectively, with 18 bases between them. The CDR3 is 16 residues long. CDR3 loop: CASSQETGLSIPEQYF. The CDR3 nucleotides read TGCGCCAGCAGCCAAGAGACGGGACTTAGTATTCCCGAGCAGTACTTC.